This T cell receptor beta chain comes out of a study of CD8+CD57+ T cells in acquired aplastic anemia. Study information: Sorted CD4+ and CD8+ cells yielded DNA averaging around 3.2 ug.

This clonotype was counted at least ten times. Profiles of TCR beta VDJ and CDR3 were generated from a genomic DNA template. From the reads, TCRdb called clonotypes with MiXCR, one entry per CDR3 protein. The data contain tens of thousands of distinct CDR3 sequences, around half of them seen just once; the ten biggest clones take up approximately 8.3%. The specimen was sorted CD4+, CD8+, or CD8+CD57+ T cells (not recorded which) from PBMCs. This TCR derives from a human donor in good health, serving as a control.

CDR3 nucleotides: TGTGCCAGCAGCTCTAGCGGACTGAACACAGATACGCAGTATTTT. It is translated as CASSSSGLNTDTQYF. The chain uses TRBV7-3 and TRBJ2-3; 7 nucleotides match TRBD2. Germline-derived CDR1 and CDR2 are SGHTA and FQGTGA. The CDR3 has 15 residues. V was clipped by 4 bases and J by 2 bases; unmatched bases: 6.